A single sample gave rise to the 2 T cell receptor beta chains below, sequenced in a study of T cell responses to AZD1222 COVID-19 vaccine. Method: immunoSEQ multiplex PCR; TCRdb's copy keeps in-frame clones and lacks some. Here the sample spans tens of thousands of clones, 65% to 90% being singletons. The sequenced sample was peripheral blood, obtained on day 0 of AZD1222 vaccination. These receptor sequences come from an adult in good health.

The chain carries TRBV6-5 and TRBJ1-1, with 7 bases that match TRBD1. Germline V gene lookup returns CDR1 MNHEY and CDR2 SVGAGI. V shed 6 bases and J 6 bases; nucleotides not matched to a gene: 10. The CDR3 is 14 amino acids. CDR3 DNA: TGTGCCAGCAGACCGAACCCTGACAGGGCTGAAGCTTTCTTT. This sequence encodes CASRPNPDRAEAFF.

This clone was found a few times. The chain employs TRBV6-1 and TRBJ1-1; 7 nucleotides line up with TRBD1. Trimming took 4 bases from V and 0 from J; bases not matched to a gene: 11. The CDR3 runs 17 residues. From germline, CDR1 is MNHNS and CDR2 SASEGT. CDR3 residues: CASSGYSGTELNTEAFF. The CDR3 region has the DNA TGTGCCAGCAGTGGTTACTCCGGGACAGAATTGAACACTGAAGCTTTCTTT.